These 11 T cell receptor beta chains were sequenced from one sample in a study of CD8+ T cells in alopecia areata. Extracted RNA was reverse transcribed, and the resulting cDNA served as sequencing template. TCRdb keeps only in-frame clones here, not all; method: immunoSEQ multiplex PCR. The sample lists 200,000 to 250,000 clones, about 68% occurring once. Sequenced material: CD4+ T cells sorted from blood, taken at week 0. These receptor sequences come from a human donor with alopecia areata.

A single count supports this clone. This chain joins TRBV7-8 and TRBJ1-5, with D hard to call. CDR1 and CDR2 from the germline V gene are SGHVS and FQNEAQ. The CDR3 spans 13 residues. Trimming shortened V by 1 base and J by 3 bases, and 4 bases separated the two germline ends. The CDR3 reads CASSLVPNQPQHF. The CDR3 coding sequence is TGTGCCAGCAGCTTAGTACCCAATCAGCCCCAGCATTTT.

The chain has TRBV4-2 and TRBJ2-1; 10 bases fit TRBD2. J lost 4 bases, V lost 3 bases, and 3 bases had no gene match. The CDR3 is 15 residues long. In germline, CDR1 is LGHNA, CDR2 YNFKEQ. The CDR3 region has the DNA TGTGCCAGCAGCCACGGACTAGCGGATTACAATGAGCAGTTCTTC. Its protein is CASSHGLADYNEQFF.

The chain links TRBV27 to TRBJ2-7; the D is unclear. V was cut by 8 bases and J by 12 bases, with 20 bases left in between. The CDR3 extends over 12 amino acids. Per germline, CDR1 MNHEY and CDR2 SMNVEV (reference sequence). The CDR3 DNA reads TGTGCCAGCTTTTCTCAGACCGACAAGATGTACTTC. This translates into CASFSQTDKMYF.

The chain employs TRBV2 and TRBJ1-1; no clear D gene. Trimming removed 3 bases at V and 3 bases at J, with 2 bases between. This CDR3 has 11 amino acids. CDR1 is SNHLY and CDR2 is FYNNEI in the germline V gene. As DNA, the CDR3 is TGTGCCAGCAGTGAGGACACTGAAGCTTTCTTT. Amino acid sequence: CASSEDTEAFF.

V and J are TRBV2 and TRBJ1-2; D gene uncertain. V lost 5 bases, J lost 1 base, and 8 bases lay in between. The CDR3 consists of 13 residues. Germline V gene sequence: CDR1 SNHLY, CDR2 FYNNEI. CDR3 nucleotide sequence: TGTGCCAGCAGTTGGGGTATTAACTATGGCTACACCTTC. This translates into CASSWGINYGYTF.

This chain joins TRBV30 and TRBJ2-1; D is possibly TRBD1 (5 bases). Germline V gene sequence: CDR1 GTSNPN, CDR2 SVGIG (reference sequence). CDR3 length: 16 residues. The V end lost 2 bases, the J end lost 0 bases, and 14 bases lay between the germline ends. Here the CDR3 DNA reads TGTGCCTGGAGTACAGGCGACGGTGTCTCCTACAATGAGCAGTTCTTC. This translates into CAWSTGDGVSYNEQFF.

This chain uses TRBV18 with TRBJ2-1; TRBD1 aligns across 7 bases. Unmatched junction bases numbered 9, after V lost 6 bases and J lost 7 bases. This CDR3 comprises 14 residues. Germline V gene data show CDR1 as KGHSH and CDR2 as LQKENI. Here the CDR3 reads CASSSDRVGNEQFF. As DNA, the CDR3 is TGTGCCAGCTCGAGCGACAGGGTAGGAAATGAGCAGTTCTTC.

The rearrangement joins TRBV15 to TRBJ2-5, with 9 bases lining up with TRBD1. V shed 8 bases and J 3 bases; nucleotides not matched to a gene: 4. Germline CDR1 reads LNHNV; CDR2 reads YYDKDF (reference sequence). This CDR3 has 13 amino acids. CDR3 region: CATQGQGKETQYF. CDR3 sequence (DNA): TGTGCCACCCAGGGACAGGGAAAAGAGACCCAGTACTTC. Full variable domain (rest looked up from reference TRBV15 and TRBJ2-5): DAMVIQNPRYQVTQFGKPVTLSCSQTLNHNVMYWYQQKSSQAPKLLFHYYDKDFNNEADTPDNFQSRRPNTSFCFLDIRSPGLGDTAMYLCATQGQGKETQYFGPGTRLLVL.

J is TRBJ1-2 and V is TRBV4-2; D remains ambiguous. Deletions cut 1 base from V and 0 bases from J, with 6 bases between. The CDR3 is 14 amino acids. Germline CDR1 LGHNA, CDR2 YNFKEQ. CDR3 region: CASSQASTNYGYTF. The CDR3 bases are TGTGCCAGCAGCCAAGCGTCCACTAACTATGGCTACACCTTC.

V is TRBV5-1 and J is TRBJ1-1; possibly TRBD1 for D (6 bases). Trimming left V 2 bases short and J 1 base short, with 24 bases between. CDR1 is SGHRS and CDR2 is YFSETQ in the germline V gene. This CDR3 contains 19 residues. CDR3 amino acids: CASSFLPSGGAGENTEAFF. Here the CDR3 DNA reads TGCGCCAGCAGCTTCCTCCCGTCCGGGGGGGCAGGAGAGAACACTGAAGCTTTCTTT.

This clone was detected only a few times. The CDR3 DNA reads as TGCAGCGTTGAAGGGACAGGGAACACCGGGGAGCTGTTTTTT. Protein sequence: CSVEGTGNTGELFF. The chain carries TRBV29-1 and TRBJ2-2, with TRBD1 matching over 7 bases. Germline CDR1 SQVTM, CDR2 ANQGSEA. The CDR3 loop spans 14 amino acids. The J segment lost 1 base and the V segment lost 1 base, leaving 0 bases of the junction unmatched.